This T cell receptor beta chain was documented in a study of OX40 agonist ivuxolimab in advanced cancers. Study in general: Previous treatment with anti-PD-1, anti-PD-L1 or anti-CTLA-4 therapy was allowed; roughly 40% had received some.

CDR1 SGHRS and CDR2 YFSETQ come from the germline V gene. V lost 2 bases and J lost 9; bases outside the gene matches: 11. The CDR3 is made up of 15 amino acids. Assay: immunoSEQ multiplex PCR; the TCRdb copy retains only in-frame clones and omits some. The table lists roughly 75,000 clones, roughly 90% of them singletons. The rearrangement uses TRBV5-1 and TRBJ2-1; 7 bases align to TRBD2. Sequencing was performed on CD4+ or CD8+ T cells sorted from blood, taken in a trial of the OX40 agonist ivuxolimab. This sequence was found in an adult with an advanced solid tumor such as melanoma, head and neck, liver or kidney cancer. CDR3 residues: CASSFGGAGVSEQFF. Written as DNA, the CDR3 is TGCGCCAGCAGCTTTGGCGGGGCGGGAGTATCTGAGCAGTTCTTC.